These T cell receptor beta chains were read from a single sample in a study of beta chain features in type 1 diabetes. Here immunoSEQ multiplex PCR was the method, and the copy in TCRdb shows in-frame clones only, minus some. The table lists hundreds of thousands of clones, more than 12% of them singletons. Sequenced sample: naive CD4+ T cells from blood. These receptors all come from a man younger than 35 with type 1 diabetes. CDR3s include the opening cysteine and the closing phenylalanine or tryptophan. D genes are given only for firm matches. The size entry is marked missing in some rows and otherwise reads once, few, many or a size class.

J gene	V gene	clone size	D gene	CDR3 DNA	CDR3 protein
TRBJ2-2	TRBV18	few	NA	TGTGCCAGCTCACCAGGGGATCCCGGGGAGCTGTTTTTT	CASSPGDPGELFF
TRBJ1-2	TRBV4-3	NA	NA	TGCGCCAGCAGCCAAGATAACGGACCCTGGGGCTATGGCTACACCTTC	CASSQDNGPWGYGYTF
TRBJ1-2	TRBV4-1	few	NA	TGCGCCAGCAGCCACCCAGGAAGAGAGGGGAGCTCCGGTGGCTACACCTTC	CASSHPGREGSSGGYTF
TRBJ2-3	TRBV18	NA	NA	TGTGCCAGCTCACCAATAAAGTTAGGGCCCACAGATACGCAGTATTTT	CASSPIKLGPTDTQYF
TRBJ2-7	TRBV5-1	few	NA	TGCGCCAGCAGCTTCCTCGGACACGGCCAGGAGGGCGAGCAGTACTTC	CASSFLGHGQEGEQYF
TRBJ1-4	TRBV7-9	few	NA	TGTGCCAGCAGCTCACAGGGTGGTGAAAAACTGTTTTTT	CASSSQGGEKLFF
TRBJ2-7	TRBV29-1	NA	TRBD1	TGCAGCGTTGGATCGGGACAGGGCTTCAACGAGCAGTACTTC	CSVGSGQGFNEQYF
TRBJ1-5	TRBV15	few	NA	TGTGCCACCAGCAGGTACGCACAGGGATTTGGGAATCAGCCCCAGCATTTT	CATSRYAQGFGNQPQHF
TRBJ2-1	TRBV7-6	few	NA	TGTGCCAGCAGCTTAGCGCGGGGGACAACTTACAATGAGCAGTTCTTC	CASSLARGTTYNEQFF
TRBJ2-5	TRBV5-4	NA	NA	TGTGCCAGCAGCCGACCCGACTCACCCCGGGAGACCCAGTACTTC	CASSRPDSPRETQYF
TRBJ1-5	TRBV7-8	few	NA	TGTGCCAGCAGCTTAGTGAGGGTGATGGGCAATCAGCCCCAGCATTTT	CASSLVRVMGNQPQHF
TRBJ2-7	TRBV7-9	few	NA	TGTGCCAGCAGCTCCTCCGGGATCGAGACTCTCCCCCAGTACTTC	CASSSSGIETLPQYF
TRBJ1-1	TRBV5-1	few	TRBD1	TGCGCCAGCAGCTTGTTGGCAGGGGGCGAAGCTTTCTTT	CASSLLAGGEAFF
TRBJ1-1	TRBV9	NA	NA	TGTGCCAGCAGCGGAAATACAGGGAACACTGAAGCTTTCTTT	CASSGNTGNTEAFF